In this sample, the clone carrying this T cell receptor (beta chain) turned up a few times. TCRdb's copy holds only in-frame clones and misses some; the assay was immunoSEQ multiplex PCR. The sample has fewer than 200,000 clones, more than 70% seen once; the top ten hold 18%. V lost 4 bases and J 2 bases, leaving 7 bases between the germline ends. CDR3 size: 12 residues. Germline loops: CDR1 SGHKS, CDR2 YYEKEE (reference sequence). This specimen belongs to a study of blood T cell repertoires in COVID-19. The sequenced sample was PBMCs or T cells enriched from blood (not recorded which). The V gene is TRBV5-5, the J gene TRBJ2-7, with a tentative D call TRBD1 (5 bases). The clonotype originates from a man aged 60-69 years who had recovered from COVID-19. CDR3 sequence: CASSRRAYEQYF. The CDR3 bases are TGTGCCAGCAGCCGCAGGGCCTACGAGCAGTACTTC.